The 30 T cell receptor beta chains listed next were all sequenced from one sample in a study of shared clonotypes between healthy human individuals. Here immunoSEQ multiplex PCR was the method, and the copy in TCRdb shows in-frame clones only, minus some. Seen here are approximately 350,000 clones, approximately 74% observed once, and the top ten hold approximately 10%. Sequencing was done on a sample of memory CD4+ T cells sorted from blood. Subset specified: CD45RA-negative fraction. These receptors were obtained from a young man in good health.

The chain is built from TRBV10-2 and TRBJ2-1; D remains ambiguous. The ends were cut back, 6 bases at V and 4 bases at J, with 10 bases in the middle. The length of the CDR3 is 13 residues. The germline gives CDR1 WSHSY, CDR2 SAAADI. CDR3 sequence (DNA): TGCGCCAGCAGCCACCGGGTTTACAATGAGCAGTTCTTC. Its translation: CASSHRVYNEQFF.

The gene calls are TRBV5-1 and TRBJ2-5; 10 bases map to TRBD1. The V and J ends lost 4 bases and 1 base, in that order; junction bases with no gene match: 4. CDR3 length equals 15 residues. Germline values: CDR1 SGHRS, CDR2 YFSETQ. The DNA for the CDR3 is TGCGCCAGCAGCCCTCGGACAGGGGGCCAAGAGACCCAGTACTTC. Its protein is CASSPRTGGQETQYF. Using reference TRBV5-1 and TRBJ2-5 for the parts outside the CDR3, the full variable domain is KAGVTQTPRYLIKTRGQQVTLSCSPISGHRSVSWYQQTPGQGLQFLFEYFSETQRNKGNFPGRFSGRQFSNSRSEMNVSTLELGDSALYLCASSPRTGGQETQYFGPGTRLLVL.

This clone turned up a few times. The genes are TRBV19 and TRBJ2-2, with D tentatively TRBD2 (6 bases). The CDR3 totals 15 residues. The V end was cut by 8 bases, the J end by 4 bases, with 17 bases between. Germline V gene sequence: CDR1 LNHDA, CDR2 SQIVND (reference sequence). This CDR3 reads CASGGFSSSTGELFF. The DNA of the CDR3 is TGTGCCAGTGGGGGGTTTAGTTCCTCCACCGGGGAGCTGTTTTTT.

The chain is built from TRBV19 and TRBJ2-6; D gene ambiguous. Trimming shortened V by 9 bases and J by 0 bases, and 9 bases separated the two germline ends. This CDR3 is 14 amino acids long. Germline V gives CDR1 LNHDA, CDR2 SQIVND (reference sequence). CDR3 residues: CASEPRSGANVLTF. The CDR3 nucleotides are TGTGCCAGCGAGCCCCGCTCTGGGGCCAACGTCCTGACTTTC.

This clone appeared once. The CDR3 nucleotides are TGTGCCAGCTCACCAAATCAGCCCGACGGTGAAAAACTGTTTTTT. Translating it yields CASSPNQPDGEKLFF. The chain employs TRBV18 and TRBJ1-4; D unresolved. The germline CDR1 and CDR2 sequences are KGHSH and LQKENI. The CDR3 loop spans 15 amino acids. With 2 bases removed from V and 7 bases from J, the gap between germline ends came to 14 bases.

This chain joins TRBV10-1 and TRBJ2-7; D may match TRBD1 or TRBD2 (5 bases each). CDR1 and CDR2 from the germline V gene are WNHNN and SYGVQD (reference sequence). The length of the CDR3 is 15 residues. Trimming took 3 bases from V and 2 from J, leaving 14 bases between them. CDR3 coding DNA: TGCGCCAGCAGTGATATGGGGACGGGTCCCTACGAGCAGTACTTC. This gives the protein CASSDMGTGPYEQYF.

As to this clone: Other DNA sequences within the sample encode an identical CDR3. The V call is TRBV28, the J call TRBJ1-2; tentatively, D is TRBD1 (5 bases). Germline V CDR1 and CDR2: MDHEN, SYDVKM. V lost 1 base, J lost 8 bases, and 14 bases lay in between. The CDR3 has 14 amino acids. CDR3 loop: CASSLSAGRGGYTF. The CDR3 DNA reads as TGTGCCAGCAGTTTATCCGCAGGGCGCGGCGGCTACACCTTC.

The chain uses TRBV5-4 and TRBJ2-1, with a tentative D call TRBD1 (6 bases). V lost 2 bases and J 4 bases, leaving 13 bases between the germline ends. The CDR3 length is 15 residues. CDR1 is SGHNT, CDR2 YYREEE, per germline (reference sequence). The CDR3 DNA sequence: TGTGCCAGCAGCTTCCTGGACAGTTTATACAATGAGCAGTTCTTC. Its protein is CASSFLDSLYNEQFF.

The CDR3 loop reads CASTQTGQGQETQYF. The CDR3 coding sequence is TGTGCCAGCACTCAAACAGGGCAGGGGCAAGAGACCCAGTACTTC. J is TRBJ2-5 and V is TRBV6-6, with a weak D call TRBD1 (6 bases). Looked up from germline, CDR1 is MNHNY and CDR2 is SVGAGI (reference sequence). CDR3 length: 15 residues. V was shortened by 7 bases and J by 2 bases, with 17 bases between the two germline ends.

The V call is TRBV28, the J call TRBJ1-4; TRBD1 matches at 11 bases. With V trimmed by 0 bases and J by 7 bases, 1 base remained unmatched. Per germline, CDR1 MDHEN and CDR2 SYDVKM. The length of the CDR3 is 15 residues. The CDR3 DNA reads TGTGCCAGCAGTTTATGGGGGACAGGGGGTGAAAAACTGTTTTTT. This encodes CASSLWGTGGEKLFF.

The V call is TRBV7-9, the J call TRBJ1-2; 9 bases match TRBD1. The germline gives CDR1 SEHNR, CDR2 FQNEAQ (reference sequence). The CDR3 totals 15 residues. J was trimmed by 3 bases and V by 4 bases; bases with no gene match: 6. CDR3 DNA: TGTGCCAGCAGCTCCGGGACAGGGAGGGACTATGGCTACACCTTC. Amino acid sequence: CASSSGTGRDYGYTF.

The genes are TRBV10-3 and TRBJ2-1; D may correspond to TRBD1 or TRBD2 (6 bases each). CDR3 size: 15 residues. The germline gives CDR1 ENHRY, CDR2 SYGVKD. Trimming removed 6 bases at V and 2 bases at J, with 14 bases between. The CDR3 sequence is CAISGAGHTYNEQFF. The CDR3 DNA reads TGTGCCATCAGCGGTGCGGGACATACCTACAATGAGCAGTTCTTC.

This clone occurred many times. The V call is TRBV2, the J call TRBJ2-5; TRBD1 agrees at 8 bases. The CDR3 covers 14 residues. Germline loops: CDR1 SNHLY, CDR2 FYNNEI. Losses at the gene ends were 7 bases for V and 2 bases for J; bases not matched to a gene: 6. The CDR3 nucleotides read TGTGCCAGCAACCGGGACAGGAATCAAGAGACCCAGTACTTC. Encoded protein: CASNRDRNQETQYF. The full variable domain, with the rest looked up from reference TRBV2 and TRBJ2-5, is EPEVTQTPSHQVTQMGQEVILRCVPISNHLYFYWYRQILGQKVEFLVSFYNNEISEKSEIFDDQFSVERPDGSNFTLKIRSTKLEDSAMYFCASNRDRNQETQYFGPGTRLLVL.

The chain employs TRBV19 and TRBJ1-5; tentatively, D is TRBD1 (6 bases). Germline-derived CDR1 and CDR2 are LNHDA and SQIVND (reference sequence). V lost 3 bases and J 5 bases, leaving 17 bases between the germline ends. The CDR3 runs 16 residues. The CDR3 protein is CASSMNQQGGDQPQHF. CDR3 DNA: TGTGCCAGTAGTATGAACCAACAGGGCGGGGATCAGCCCCAGCATTTT.

The V and J genes are TRBV11-3 and TRBJ2-1, with D possibly matching TRBD2 (5 bases). The germline CDR1 and CDR2 sequences are SGHNT and YENEEA. The V end lost 4 bases, the J end lost 16 bases, and 20 bases lay between the germline ends. This CDR3 has 13 residues. CDR3 residues: CASSSALGTRSFF. CDR3 nucleotides: TGTGCCAGCAGCTCTGCCTTGGGAACTAGATCTTTCTTC.

This clone came up a few times. This rearrangement joins TRBV11-2 to TRBJ2-4; 14 bases line up with TRBD2. Per the germline V gene, CDR1 is SGHAT and CDR2 is FQNNGV. This CDR3 spans 15 amino acids. Losses at the gene ends were 3 bases for V and 8 bases for J; bases not matched to a gene: 3. The CDR3 loop reads CASSLGTSGSDIQYF. The CDR3 DNA reads TGTGCCAGCAGCTTGGGGACTAGCGGGAGTGACATTCAGTACTTC.

The chain couples TRBV28 to TRBJ2-7, with D perhaps matching TRBD1 or TRBD2 (5 bases each). Germline V gene data show CDR1 as MDHEN and CDR2 as SYDVKM. The CDR3 is 14 amino acids. Trimming pared 7 bases from V and 8 bases from J, leaving 21 bases between. The DNA of the CDR3 is TGTGCCAGCACCCCACCCCGGGACCACGAGAAGCAGTACTTC. As protein: CASTPPRDHEKQYF.

The chain employs TRBV4-1 and TRBJ2-7, with D hard to call. Trimming stripped 0 bases from V and 3 bases from J, with 9 bases between. CDR3 length: 14 residues. CDR1 and CDR2 (germline): MGHRA, YSYEKL. DNA of the CDR3: TGCGCCAGCAGCCAAGATATAGATATCTACGAGCAGTACTTC. The encoded protein is CASSQDIDIYEQYF.

Worth noting for this clone: A much larger clone is a single base away; this may be a read error. The chain is built from TRBV2 and TRBJ2-7; D uncertain. V was shortened by 5 bases and J by 2 bases, with 13 bases between the two germline ends. Looked up from germline, CDR1 is SNHLY and CDR2 is FYNNEI. The CDR3 is 14 amino acids. CDR3: CASSLWATTYEQYF. For the CDR3, the DNA is TGTGCCAGCAGTCTGTGGGCTACGACCTACGAGCAGTACTTC.

This clone was picked up a small number of times. This chain links TRBV14 with TRBJ2-5; tentative D call: TRBD2 (5 bases). This CDR3 has 13 residues. Per germline, CDR1 SGHDN and CDR2 FVKESK. V was clipped by 4 bases and J by 5 bases, with 11 bases between them. This chain's CDR3 is CASSLHSGETQYF. The CDR3 DNA reads as TGTGCCAGCAGCCTTCACAGCGGTGAGACCCAGTACTTC.

This clone was detected a few times. This chain links TRBV7-9 with TRBJ1-4, with D maybe TRBD1 (5 bases). Trimming cost V 5 bases and J 0 bases, with 22 bases left between them. CDR1 is SEHNR and CDR2 is FQNEAQ in the germline V gene (reference sequence). This CDR3 region has 19 residues. Here the CDR3 reads CASSTYPRGVTPTNEKLFF. For the CDR3, the DNA is TGTGCCAGCAGCACGTATCCTCGGGGCGTCACTCCAACTAATGAAAAACTGTTTTTT.

This chain joins TRBV4-3 and TRBJ2-1; no reliable D call. The CDR3 is 13 residues long. V dropped 0 bases and J dropped 10 bases, with 10 bases sitting between them. The germline gives CDR1 LGHNA, CDR2 YSLEER. The CDR3 nucleotides are TGCGCCAGCAGCCAAGATCCAGCTGGCGAGCAGTTCTTC. Its translation is CASSQDPAGEQFF.

The rearrangement joins TRBV19 to TRBJ2-5; no definite D call. Germline CDR1 reads LNHDA; CDR2 reads SQIVND (reference sequence). V gave up 8 bases and J gave up 0 bases, with 7 bases separating them. This CDR3 is built from 12 residues. The CDR3 is CASGQNQETQYF. The CDR3 DNA sequence: TGTGCCAGTGGGCAGAACCAAGAGACCCAGTACTTC.

This clone was seen a single time. This rearrangement joins TRBV28 to TRBJ1-2; D is possibly TRBD1 (5 bases). The length of the CDR3 is 14 residues. Germline V CDR1 and CDR2: MDHEN, SYDVKM. V lost 2 bases and J lost 6, with 13 bases in between. The CDR3 DNA follows: TGTGCCAGCAGTTTAAGTGGGGGGTTGAATGGCTACACCTTC. Translation: CASSLSGGLNGYTF.

V usage is TRBV11-3 and J usage is TRBJ2-7, with D perhaps matching TRBD1 or TRBD2 (5 bases each). Germline V gives CDR1 SGHNT, CDR2 YENEEA. The CDR3 extends over 15 amino acids. The V end was cut by 3 bases, the J end by 0 bases, with 12 bases between. Here the CDR3 DNA reads TGTGCCAGCAGCTTCGGGGCAGGGCCCTCCTACGAGCAGTACTTC. Translation gives CASSFGAGPSYEQYF.

This clone turned up a few times. The CDR3 coding sequence is TGTGCCAGCAACCCAGGACAGGGGAGGCTCGAGCAGTACTTC. Amino acids: CASNPGQGRLEQYF. The chain links TRBV19 to TRBJ2-7, with 9 bases that match TRBD1. V was clipped by 9 bases and J by 6 bases; unmatched bases: 12. From germline, CDR1 is LNHDA and CDR2 SQIVND (reference sequence). The CDR3 is made up of 14 amino acids.

CDR3 DNA sequence: TGTGCCAGCCTACCGTGCCGGGACTATTTCTCCTACGAGCAGTACTTC. It codes for CASLPCRDYFSYEQYF. The chain recombines TRBV7-3 with TRBJ2-7; 7 nucleotides match TRBD2. In germline, CDR1 is SGHTA, CDR2 FQGTGA. Unmatched junction bases numbered 13, after V lost 8 bases and J lost 0 bases. CDR3 length: 16 amino acids.

J is TRBJ2-6 and V is TRBV2; D gene uncertain. Per germline, CDR1 SNHLY and CDR2 FYNNEI. The CDR3 extends over 15 amino acids. V lost 8 bases and J 4 bases, leaving 15 bases between the germline ends. CDR3 loop: CASGGVGTGANVLTF. CDR3 coding DNA: TGTGCCAGCGGTGGGGTAGGAACGGGGGCCAACGTCCTGACTTTC.

By its share, this clone is medium-sized. J is TRBJ2-7 and V is TRBV7-9; D is uncertain. Germline lookup yields CDR1 SEHNR and CDR2 FQNEAQ (reference sequence). CDR3 size: 13 residues. V was cut by 5 bases and J by 7 bases, with 15 bases left in between. The CDR3 DNA sequence: TGTGCCAGCAGCCGCAGTGGGCTGTCGGAGCAGTACTTC. It is translated as CASSRSGLSEQYF.

Comments on this clone: The junction and the germline gene differ at one end; a read error may be behind it. J is TRBJ2-1 and V is TRBV7-2; 9 positions match TRBD2. The CDR3 length is 14 residues. Per germline, CDR1 SGHTA and CDR2 FQGNSA. The CDR3 bases are TGTGCCAGCAGCGTAGCGGGAGCCTACAATGAGCAGTTCTTC. Its protein is CASSVAGAYNEQFF.